The present entry profiles one T cell receptor (beta chain) with its context. The data are from a study of identical twins. Germline assignment: CDR1 LNHNV and CDR2 YYDKDF (reference sequence). V shed 0 bases and J shed 7 bases, with 15 bases lying between them. The CDR3 spans 16 residues. TCRdb ran MiXCR on the 5' RACE reads and lists one entry per CDR3 protein. This sample has 400,000 to 550,000 distinct CDR3 sequences, with approximately 24% found just once. The sample also formed part of further work on T cells expressing NK-cell markers. From that paper: Sorted CD3+CD56-NKG2C+, CD3+CD56+NKG2C- and CD3+CD56+NKG2C+ T cells were the source of the TCR beta repertoires. Leadership of the CD3+CD56-NKG2C+ fraction also belonged to these clonotypes in several donors.

This receptor was taken from a woman under 30 in good health. The chain is built from TRBV15 and TRBJ2-2; the D gene is possibly TRBD2 (6 bases). The sample taken for sequencing was CD4+ T cells sorted from blood. The chain's CDR3 is CATSRDRLAQGGELFF. The CDR3 DNA reads as TGTGCCACCAGCAGAGATCGGCTAGCGCAAGGCGGGGAGCTGTTTTTT.